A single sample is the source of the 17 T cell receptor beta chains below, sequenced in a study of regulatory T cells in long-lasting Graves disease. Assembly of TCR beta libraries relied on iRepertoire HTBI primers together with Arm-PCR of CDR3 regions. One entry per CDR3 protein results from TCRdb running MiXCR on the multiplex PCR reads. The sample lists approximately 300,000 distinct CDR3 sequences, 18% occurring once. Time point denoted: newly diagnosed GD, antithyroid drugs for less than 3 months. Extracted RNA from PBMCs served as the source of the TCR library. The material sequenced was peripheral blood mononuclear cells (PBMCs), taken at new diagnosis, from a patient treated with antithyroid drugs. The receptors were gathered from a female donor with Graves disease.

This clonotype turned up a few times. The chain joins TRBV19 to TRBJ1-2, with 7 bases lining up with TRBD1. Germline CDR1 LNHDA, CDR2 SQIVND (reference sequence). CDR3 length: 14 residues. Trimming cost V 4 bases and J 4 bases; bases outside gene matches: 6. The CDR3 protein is CASSRDRAGYGYTF. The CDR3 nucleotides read TGTGCCAGTAGTAGGGACAGAGCGGGCTATGGCTACACCTTC.

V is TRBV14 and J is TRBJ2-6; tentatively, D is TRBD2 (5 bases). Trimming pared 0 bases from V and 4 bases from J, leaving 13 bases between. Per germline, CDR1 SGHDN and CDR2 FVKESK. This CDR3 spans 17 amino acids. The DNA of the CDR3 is TGTGCCAGCAGCCAAGATCACGGGGTAGGAGGGGCCAACGTCCTGACTTTC. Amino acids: CASSQDHGVGGANVLTF.

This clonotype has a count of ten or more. The CDR3 spells CASSLITGNQPQHF. The CDR3 DNA is TGTGCCAGCAGCTTAATAACAGGCAATCAGCCCCAGCATTTT. This rearrangement joins TRBV7-2 to TRBJ1-5; D gene unclear. Looked up from germline, CDR1 is SGHTA and CDR2 is FQGNSA. The CDR3 length is 14 residues. Trimming pared 2 bases from V and 2 bases from J, leaving 7 bases between.

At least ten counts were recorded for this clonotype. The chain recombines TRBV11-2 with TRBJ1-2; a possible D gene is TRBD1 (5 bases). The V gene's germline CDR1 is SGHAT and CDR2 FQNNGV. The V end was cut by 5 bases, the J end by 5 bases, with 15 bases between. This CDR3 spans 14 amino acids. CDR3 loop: CASSLSGAGYGYTF. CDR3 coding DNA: TGTGCCAGCAGCCTTTCTGGGGCCGGTTATGGCTACACCTTC.

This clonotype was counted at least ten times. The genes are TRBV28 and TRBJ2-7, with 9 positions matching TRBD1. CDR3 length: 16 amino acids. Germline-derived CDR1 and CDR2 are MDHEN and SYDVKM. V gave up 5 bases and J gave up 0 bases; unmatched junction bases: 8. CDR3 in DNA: TGTGCCAGCAGTCCCATGACAGGGGGGAGCTCCTACGAGCAGTACTTC. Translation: CASSPMTGGSSYEQYF.

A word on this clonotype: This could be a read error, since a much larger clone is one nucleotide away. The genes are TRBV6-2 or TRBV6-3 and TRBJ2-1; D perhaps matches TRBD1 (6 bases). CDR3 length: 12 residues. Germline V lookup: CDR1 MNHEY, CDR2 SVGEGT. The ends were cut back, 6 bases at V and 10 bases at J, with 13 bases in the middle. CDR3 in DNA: TGTGCCAGCAGCCAAACAGGGCTCGAGCAGTTCTTC. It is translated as CASSQTGLEQFF.

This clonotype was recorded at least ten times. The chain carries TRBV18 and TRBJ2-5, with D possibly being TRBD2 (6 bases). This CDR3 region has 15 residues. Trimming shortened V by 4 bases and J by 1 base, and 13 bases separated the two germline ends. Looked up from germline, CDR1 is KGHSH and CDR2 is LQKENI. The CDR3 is CASSLDTGSQETQYF. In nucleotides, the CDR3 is TGTGCCAGCTCACTCGACACCGGGAGCCAAGAGACCCAGTACTTC.

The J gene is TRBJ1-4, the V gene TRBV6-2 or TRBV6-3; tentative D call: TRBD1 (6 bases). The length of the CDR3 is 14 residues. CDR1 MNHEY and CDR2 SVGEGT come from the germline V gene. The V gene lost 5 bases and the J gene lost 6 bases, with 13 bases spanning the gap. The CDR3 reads CASSDLGAYEKLFF. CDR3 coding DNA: TGTGCCAGCAGTGATCTGGGGGCCTATGAAAAACTGTTTTTT.

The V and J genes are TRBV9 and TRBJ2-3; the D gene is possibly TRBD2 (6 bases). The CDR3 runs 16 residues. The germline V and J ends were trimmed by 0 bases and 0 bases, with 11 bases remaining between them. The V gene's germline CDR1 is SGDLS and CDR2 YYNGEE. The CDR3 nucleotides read TGTGCCAGCAGCGTAGGTGCGGGACCTAGCACAGATACGCAGTATTTT. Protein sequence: CASSVGAGPSTDTQYF.

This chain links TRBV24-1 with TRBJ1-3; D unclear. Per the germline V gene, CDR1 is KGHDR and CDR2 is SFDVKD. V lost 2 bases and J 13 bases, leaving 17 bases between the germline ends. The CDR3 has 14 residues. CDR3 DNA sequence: TGTGCCACCAGTGATTCTCGTCCTAGCGCGGGGATATATTTT. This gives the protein CATSDSRPSAGIYF.

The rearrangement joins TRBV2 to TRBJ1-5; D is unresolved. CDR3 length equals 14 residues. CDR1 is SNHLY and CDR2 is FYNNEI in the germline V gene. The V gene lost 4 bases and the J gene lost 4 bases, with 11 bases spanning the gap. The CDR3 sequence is CASSGGQPNQPQHF. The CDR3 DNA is TGTGCCAGCAGTGGAGGGCAGCCAAATCAGCCCCAGCATTTT.

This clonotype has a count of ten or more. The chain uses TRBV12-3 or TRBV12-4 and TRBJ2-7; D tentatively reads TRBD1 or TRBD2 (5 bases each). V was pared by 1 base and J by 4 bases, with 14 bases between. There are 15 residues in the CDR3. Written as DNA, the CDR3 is TGTGCCAGCAGTTTAGGGACACTAGAGGGGTACGAGCAGTACTTC. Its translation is CASSLGTLEGYEQYF.

CDR3 sequence (DNA): TGCAGCGTTGTCTCCTGGCGCGCAAACAATGAGCAGTTCTTC. Protein: CSVVSWRANNEQFF. V usage is TRBV29-1 and J usage is TRBJ2-1; no definite D call. Germline V lookup: CDR1 SQVTM, CDR2 ANQGSEA. V lost 4 bases, J lost 5 bases, and 15 bases lay in between. The CDR3 extends over 14 amino acids.

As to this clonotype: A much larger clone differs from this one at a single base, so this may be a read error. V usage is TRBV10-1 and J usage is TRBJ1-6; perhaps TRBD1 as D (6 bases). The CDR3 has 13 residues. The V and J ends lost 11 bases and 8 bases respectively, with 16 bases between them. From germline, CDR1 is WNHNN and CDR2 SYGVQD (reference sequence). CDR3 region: CAGSRDTYSPLHF. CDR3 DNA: TGCGCCGGCTCCCGGGACACATATTCACCCCTCCACTTT.

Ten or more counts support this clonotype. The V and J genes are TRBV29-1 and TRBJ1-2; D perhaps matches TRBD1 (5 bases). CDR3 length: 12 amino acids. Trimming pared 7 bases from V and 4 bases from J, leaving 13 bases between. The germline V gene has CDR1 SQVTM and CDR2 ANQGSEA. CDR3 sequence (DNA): TGCAGCGCGGGGGATTTTTCCTATGGCTACACCTTC. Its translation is CSAGDFSYGYTF.

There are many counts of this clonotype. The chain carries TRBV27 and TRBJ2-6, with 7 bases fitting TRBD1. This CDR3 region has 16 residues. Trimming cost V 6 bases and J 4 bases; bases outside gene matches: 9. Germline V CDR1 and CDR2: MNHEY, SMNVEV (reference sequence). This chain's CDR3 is CASRLQGMAGANVLTF. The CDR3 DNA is TGTGCCAGCAGATTACAGGGGATGGCGGGGGCCAACGTCCTGACTTTC. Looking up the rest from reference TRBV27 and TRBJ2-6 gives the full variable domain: EAQVTQNPRYLITVTGKKLTVTCSQNMNHEYMSWYRQDPGLGLRQIYYSMNVEVTDKGDVPEGYKVSRKEKRNFPLILESPSPNQTSLYFCASRLQGMAGANVLTFGAGSRLTVL.

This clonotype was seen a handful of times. The CDR3 region is CASSLGLGGEAFF. The CDR3 DNA reads as TGTGCCAGCAGCTTAGGCCTGGGGGGGGAAGCTTTCTTT. J is TRBJ1-1 and V is TRBV7-9, with D perhaps matching TRBD1 (5 bases). Trimming pared 1 base from V and 8 bases from J, leaving 11 bases between. The CDR3 contains 13 residues. Germline loops: CDR1 SEHNR, CDR2 FQNEAQ (reference sequence).